This T cell receptor beta chain was recorded in a study of blood T cells in healthy people across ages. Notes on the study in general: Lack of knowledge of donor CMV status possibly confounded expanded clonotype changes. Estimates drawn from one million T cells were deemed to understate diversity. Conclusively comparing naive with antigen-experienced cells was impossible with unsorted PBMCs.

The CDR3 contains 14 residues. Looked up from germline, CDR1 is LNHNV and CDR2 is YYDKDF (reference sequence). Trimming stripped 4 bases from V and 7 bases from J, with 16 bases between. The count of this clonotype is one. Antigen: not known. PCR was performed a second time for roughly 7 to 12 cycles using a sample-barcoded 5' primer and a J-beta primer mix. From the 5' RACE reads, TCRdb called clonotypes with MiXCR, one entry per CDR3 protein. The data hold over 950,000 distinct CDR3 sequences, with approximately 38% observed a single time. This chain joins TRBV15 and TRBJ1-1; D gene uncertain. Sequencing was done on a sample of blood. The clonotype originates from a young man in good health. The CDR3 here is CATSTEGGLGEAFF. The CDR3 region has the DNA TGTGCCACCAGCACCGAGGGCGGGTTAGGTGAAGCTTTCTTT.